The 5 T cell receptor beta chains presented below share a single source sample, sequenced in a study of chemoradiotherapy in HPV16-positive cancers (dated by TCRdb to between 2020 and 2023). The library was produced with the immunoSEQ multiplex PCR assay. Held by TCRdb, this immuneACCESS table contains in-frame sequences only and omits some clones. Under half of the omission traces to an unresolved V gene where checked; the cause of the rest is unknown. The sample records 9,500 to 13,000 clones, more than 70% of which are singletons. About 13% of the sample goes to the ten largest clones. The sample in question was tumor tissue, obtained from a patient who underwent chemoradiotherapy. These receptors originate from a human donor with HPV-associated anogenital cancer.

J is TRBJ2-5 and V is TRBV5-1; 7 bases are shared with TRBD1. Germline V gene sequence: CDR1 SGHRS, CDR2 YFSETQ. This CDR3 is 14 amino acids long. The trim removed 4 bases at V and 3 bases at J, leaving 6 bases unmatched. CDR3 region: CASSAAGGKETQYF. Here the CDR3 DNA reads TGCGCCAGCAGCGCTGCAGGGGGAAAAGAGACCCAGTACTTC.

The rearrangement uses TRBV30 and TRBJ2-3; TRBD2 aligns across 11 bases. In germline, CDR1 is GTSNPN, CDR2 SVGIG (reference sequence). The CDR3 is 20 residues long. V shed 0 bases, J shed 0 bases, and the junction held 14 bases outside the gene matches. The CDR3 reads CAWSVRASGGPPGSTDTQYF. For the CDR3, the DNA is TGTGCCTGGAGTGTACGGGCTAGCGGGGGGCCTCCCGGGAGCACAGATACGCAGTATTTT.

The chain employs TRBV5-6 and TRBJ2-5; 10 nucleotides align to TRBD2. V was pared by 1 base and J by 0 bases, with 3 bases of the junction left unmatched. The germline gives CDR1 SGHDT, CDR2 YYEEEE. The CDR3 sequence is 16 residues long. CDR3 residues: CASSLKTSGYQETQYF. In DNA form, the CDR3 reads TGTGCCAGCAGCTTGAAGACTAGCGGGTACCAAGAGACCCAGTACTTC.

The chain is built from TRBV18 and TRBJ2-3, with 9 bases aligning to TRBD2. Germline V lookup: CDR1 KGHSH, CDR2 LQKENI. V lost 1 base, J lost 3 bases, and 2 bases stayed unmatched. This CDR3 contains 15 residues. The CDR3 is CASSPLAGVTDTQYF. CDR3 sequence (DNA): TGTGCCAGCTCACCACTAGCGGGGGTTACAGATACGCAGTATTTT. The variable domain in full, completed from reference TRBV18 and TRBJ2-3, reads NAGVMQNPRHLVRRRGQEARLRCSPMKGHSHVYWYRQLPEEGLKFMVYLQKENIIDESGMPKERFSAEFPKEGPSILRIQQVVRGDSAAYFCASSPLAGVTDTQYFGPGTRLTVL.

The chain is built from TRBV30 and TRBJ1-2; 10 nucleotides agree with TRBD1. This CDR3 is 17 amino acids long. Germline loops: CDR1 GTSNPN, CDR2 SVGIG (reference sequence). Unmatched junction bases numbered 15, after V lost 8 bases and J lost 0 bases. The chain's CDR3 is CAGTPGQGISANYGYTF. The DNA of the CDR3 is TGTGCCGGAACCCCGGGACAGGGGATTTCGGCTAACTATGGCTACACCTTC.